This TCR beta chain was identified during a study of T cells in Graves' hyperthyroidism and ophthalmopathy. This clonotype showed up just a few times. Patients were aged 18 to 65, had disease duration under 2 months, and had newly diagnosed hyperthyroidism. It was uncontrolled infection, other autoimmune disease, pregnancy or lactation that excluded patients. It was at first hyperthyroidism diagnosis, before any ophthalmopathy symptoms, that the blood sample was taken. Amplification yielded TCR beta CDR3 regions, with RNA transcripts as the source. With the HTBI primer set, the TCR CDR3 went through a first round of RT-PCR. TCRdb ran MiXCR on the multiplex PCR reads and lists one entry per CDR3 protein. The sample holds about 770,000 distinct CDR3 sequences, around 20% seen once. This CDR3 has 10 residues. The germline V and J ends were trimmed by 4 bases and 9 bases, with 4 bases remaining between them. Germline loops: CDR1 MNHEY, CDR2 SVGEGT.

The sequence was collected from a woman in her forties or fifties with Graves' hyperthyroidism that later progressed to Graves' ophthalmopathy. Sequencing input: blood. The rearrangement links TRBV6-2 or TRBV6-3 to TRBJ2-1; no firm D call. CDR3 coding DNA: TGTGCCAGCAGTTCAGCTGAGCAGTTCTTC. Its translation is CASSSAEQFF.